This T cell receptor beta chain appears in the sequencing data of a study of shared clonotypes between healthy human individuals. Study outcomes and limitations: Only blood underwent sampling, and tissue repertoires likely differ.

TCRdb's table, derived via immunoSEQ multiplex PCR, lists solely in-frame clones and lacks some. Found here are roughly 2 million clones, 85% to 95% of them singletons; the top ten hold 0.1% to 0.15%. Worth noting for this clone: What it recognizes is unknown.

Per the germline V gene, CDR1 is MGHRA and CDR2 is YSYEKL. The CDR3 runs 17 residues. The V gene end was trimmed by 1 base and the J gene end by 3 bases; junction bases not matched to a gene: 7. This sequence originates from a man between 18 and 29 years old in good health. The sample was naive CD4+ T cells sorted from blood. Subset in this sample: CD45RA+ positively selected. The V and J genes are TRBV4-1 and TRBJ1-4, with 8 bases aligning to TRBD1. CDR3 sequence reads: CASSQGRGREANEKLFF. CDR3 bases: TGCGCCAGCAGCCAAGGCAGGGGGCGCGAGGCTAATGAAAAACTGTTTTTT.